The sequence of this TCR beta chain was determined in a study of blood T cell repertoires in COVID-19. Across the whole study: The origin of the acute and convalescent COVID-19 samples was the United States, Italy and Spain. PBMCs, B-cell-depleted T cells, or T cells were the source of the cDNA or gDNA that made up the material.

V dropped 0 bases and J dropped 5 bases, with 13 bases sitting between them. Germline values: CDR1 KGHSH, CDR2 LQKENI. CDR3 length: 16 amino acids. Original processing methods: Amplified reference gene primers provided the basis for estimating nucleated cell counts. The repertoire was sequenced with immunoSEQ multiplex PCR; TCRdb's copy has only in-frame clones and lacks some. The V and J calls and clone size were taken over from that table, and D and trimming were inferred from the DNA. The sample includes 270,000 or so clones, just over 90% of them seen just once. Participant age was roughly 18 to 95 years, and participants resided in 25 or so US areas.

This chain links TRBV18 with TRBJ2-2, with D tentatively TRBD2 (5 bases). This clonotype was obtained from a woman aged 40 to 49 with acute COVID-19. The sequenced material came from PBMCs or T cells enriched from blood (not recorded which). The DNA of the CDR3 is TGTGCCAGCTCACCACCGTCCAGCGGAAGGACCGGGGAGCTGTTTTTT. It is translated as CASSPPSSGRTGELFF.